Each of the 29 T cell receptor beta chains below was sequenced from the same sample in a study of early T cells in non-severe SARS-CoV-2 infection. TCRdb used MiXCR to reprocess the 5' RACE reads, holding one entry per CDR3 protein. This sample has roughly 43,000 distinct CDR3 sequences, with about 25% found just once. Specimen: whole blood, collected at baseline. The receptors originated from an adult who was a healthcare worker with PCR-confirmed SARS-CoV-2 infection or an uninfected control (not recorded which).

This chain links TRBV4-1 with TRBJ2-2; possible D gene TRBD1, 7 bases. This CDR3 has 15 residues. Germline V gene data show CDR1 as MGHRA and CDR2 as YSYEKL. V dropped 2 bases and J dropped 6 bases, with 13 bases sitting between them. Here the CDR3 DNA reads TGCGCCAGCAGCCAAACTGACAGGGAGGCCGGGGAGCTGTTTTTT. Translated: CASSQTDREAGELFF.

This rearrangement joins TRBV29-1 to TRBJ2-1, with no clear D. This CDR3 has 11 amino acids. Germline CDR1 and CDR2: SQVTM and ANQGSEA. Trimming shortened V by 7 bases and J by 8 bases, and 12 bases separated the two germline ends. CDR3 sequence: CSARRWDEQFF. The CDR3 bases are TGCAGCGCCCGAAGATGGGATGAGCAGTTCTTC.

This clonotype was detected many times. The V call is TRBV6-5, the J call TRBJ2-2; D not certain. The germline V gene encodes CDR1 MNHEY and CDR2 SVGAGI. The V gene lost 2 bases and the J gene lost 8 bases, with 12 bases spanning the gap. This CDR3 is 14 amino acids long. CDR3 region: CASSYPPLGGELFF. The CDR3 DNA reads TGTGCCAGCAGTTACCCACCCCTAGGGGGGGAGCTGTTTTTT.

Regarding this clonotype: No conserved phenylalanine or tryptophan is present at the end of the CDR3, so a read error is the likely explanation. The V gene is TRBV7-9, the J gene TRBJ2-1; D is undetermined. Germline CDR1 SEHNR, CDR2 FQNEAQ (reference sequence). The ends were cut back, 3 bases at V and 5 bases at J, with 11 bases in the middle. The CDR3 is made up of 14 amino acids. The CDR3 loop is CASSFRQLNNEQFS. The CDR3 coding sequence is TGTGCCAGCAGCTTCAGGCAGTTAAACAATGAGCAGTTCTCC.

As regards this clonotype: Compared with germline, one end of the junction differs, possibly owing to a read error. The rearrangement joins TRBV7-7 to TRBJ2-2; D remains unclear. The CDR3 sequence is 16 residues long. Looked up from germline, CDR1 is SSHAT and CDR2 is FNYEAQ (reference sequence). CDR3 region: CASSPRPYPDTGELFF. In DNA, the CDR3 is TGTGCTAGCAGCCCCCGCCCCTACCCCGACACCGGGGAGCTGTTTTTT.

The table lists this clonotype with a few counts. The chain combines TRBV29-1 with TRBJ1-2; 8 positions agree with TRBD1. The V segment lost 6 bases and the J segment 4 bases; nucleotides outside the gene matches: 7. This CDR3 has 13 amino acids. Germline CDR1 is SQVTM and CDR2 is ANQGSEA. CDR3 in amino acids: CSVPGTGGYGYTF. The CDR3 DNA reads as TGCAGCGTCCCCGGGACAGGCGGCTATGGCTACACCTTC.

This CDR3 is CASSQLAGDTYEQYF. CDR3 DNA: TGCGCCAGCAGCCAACTAGCGGGGGACACCTACGAGCAGTACTTC. V and J are TRBV4-3 and TRBJ2-7; 10 nucleotides match TRBD2. The germline gives CDR1 LGHNA, CDR2 YSLEER. The length of the CDR3 is 15 residues. V shed 2 bases, J shed 2 bases, and the junction held 3 bases outside the gene matches.

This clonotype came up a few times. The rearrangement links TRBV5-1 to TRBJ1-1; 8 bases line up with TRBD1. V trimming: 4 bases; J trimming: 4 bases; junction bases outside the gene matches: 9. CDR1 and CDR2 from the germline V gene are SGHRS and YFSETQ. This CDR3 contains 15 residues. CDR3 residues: CASSGADRAGTEAFF. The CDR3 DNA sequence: TGCGCCAGCAGCGGAGCGGACAGGGCGGGCACTGAAGCTTTCTTT.

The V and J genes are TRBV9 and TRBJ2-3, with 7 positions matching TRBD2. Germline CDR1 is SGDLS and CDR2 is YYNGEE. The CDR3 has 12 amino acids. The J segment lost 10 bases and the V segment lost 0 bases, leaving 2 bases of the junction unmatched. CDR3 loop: CASSVGGGAQYF. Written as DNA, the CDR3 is TGTGCCAGCAGCGTAGGCGGGGGTGCGCAGTATTTT. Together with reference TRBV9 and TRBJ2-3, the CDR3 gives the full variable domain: DSGVTQTPKHLITATGQRVTLRCSPRSGDLSVYWYQQSLDQGLQFLIQYYNGEERAKGNILERFSAQQFPDLHSELNLSSLELGDSALYFCASSVGGGAQYFGPGTRLTVL.

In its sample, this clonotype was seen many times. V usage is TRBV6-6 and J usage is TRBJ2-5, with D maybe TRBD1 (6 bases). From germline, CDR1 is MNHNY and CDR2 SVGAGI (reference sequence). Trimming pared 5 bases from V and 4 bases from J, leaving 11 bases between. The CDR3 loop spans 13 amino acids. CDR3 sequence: CASSGTLPETQYF. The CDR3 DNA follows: TGTGCCAGCAGTGGGACACTTCCAGAGACCCAGTACTTC.

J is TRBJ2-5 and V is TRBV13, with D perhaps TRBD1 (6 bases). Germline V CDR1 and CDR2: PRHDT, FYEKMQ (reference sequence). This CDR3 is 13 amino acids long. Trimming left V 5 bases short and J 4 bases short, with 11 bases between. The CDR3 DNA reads TGTGCCAGCAGCCACAGGGTGCCAGAGACCCAGTACTTC. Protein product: CASSHRVPETQYF. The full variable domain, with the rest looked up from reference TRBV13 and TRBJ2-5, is AAGVIQSPRHLIKEKRETATLKCYPIPRHDTVYWYQQGPGQDPQFLISFYEKMQSDKGSIPDRFSAQQFSDYHSELNMSSLELGDSALYFCASSHRVPETQYFGPGTRLLVL.

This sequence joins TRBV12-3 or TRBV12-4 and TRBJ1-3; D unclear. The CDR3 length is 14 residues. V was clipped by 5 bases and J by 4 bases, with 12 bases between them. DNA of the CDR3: TGTGCCAGCAGTCGCCCGGGTCCGGGAAACACCATATATTTT. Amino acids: CASSRPGPGNTIYF.

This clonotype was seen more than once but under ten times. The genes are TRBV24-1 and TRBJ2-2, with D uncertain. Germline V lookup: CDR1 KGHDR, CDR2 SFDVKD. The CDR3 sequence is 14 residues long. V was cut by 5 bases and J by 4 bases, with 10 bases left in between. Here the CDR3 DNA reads TGTGCCACCAGTGGCCGAGGAGTCACCGGGGAGCTGTTTTTT. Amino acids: CATSGRGVTGELFF.

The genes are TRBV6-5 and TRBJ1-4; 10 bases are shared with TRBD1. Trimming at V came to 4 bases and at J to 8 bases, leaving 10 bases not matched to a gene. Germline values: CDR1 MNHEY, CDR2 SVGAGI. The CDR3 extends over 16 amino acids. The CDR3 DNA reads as TGTGCCAGCAGTTCACTAGCCGGGACAGGGGAGGAAAAACTGTTTTTT. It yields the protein CASSSLAGTGEEKLFF.

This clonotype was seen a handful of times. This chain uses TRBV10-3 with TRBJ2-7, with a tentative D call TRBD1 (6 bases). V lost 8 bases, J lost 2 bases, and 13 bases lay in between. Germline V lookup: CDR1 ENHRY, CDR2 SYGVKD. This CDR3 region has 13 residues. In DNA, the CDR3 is TGTGCCATCGGGACCGGGACAACCTACGAGCAGTACTTC. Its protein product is CAIGTGTTYEQYF.

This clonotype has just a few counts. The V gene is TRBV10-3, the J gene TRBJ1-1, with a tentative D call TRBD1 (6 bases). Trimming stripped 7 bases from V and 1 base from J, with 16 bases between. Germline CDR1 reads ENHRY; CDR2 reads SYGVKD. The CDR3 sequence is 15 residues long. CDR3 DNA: TGTGCCATCAACATGGACAGATTTTCGAACACTGAAGCTTTCTTT. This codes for CAINMDRFSNTEAFF.

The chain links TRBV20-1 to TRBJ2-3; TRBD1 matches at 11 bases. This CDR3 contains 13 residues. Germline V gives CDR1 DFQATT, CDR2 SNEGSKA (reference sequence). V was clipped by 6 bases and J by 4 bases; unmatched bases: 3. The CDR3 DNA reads TGCAGTGCCCCGGGACAGGGGGCAGATACGCAGTATTTT. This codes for CSAPGQGADTQYF.

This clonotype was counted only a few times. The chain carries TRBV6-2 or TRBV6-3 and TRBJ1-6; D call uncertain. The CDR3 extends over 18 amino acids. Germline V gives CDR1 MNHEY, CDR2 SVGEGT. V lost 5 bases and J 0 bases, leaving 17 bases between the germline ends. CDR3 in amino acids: CASSDARGPSSYNSPLHF. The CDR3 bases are TGTGCCAGCAGTGACGCGAGAGGCCCGAGCTCCTATAATTCACCCCTCCACTTT.

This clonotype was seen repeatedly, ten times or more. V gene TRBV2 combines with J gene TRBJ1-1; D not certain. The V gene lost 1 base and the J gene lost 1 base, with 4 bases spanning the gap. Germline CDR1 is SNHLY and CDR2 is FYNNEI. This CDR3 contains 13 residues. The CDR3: CASSEGANTEAFF. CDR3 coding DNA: TGTGCCAGCAGTGAAGGGGCGAACACTGAAGCTTTCTTT.

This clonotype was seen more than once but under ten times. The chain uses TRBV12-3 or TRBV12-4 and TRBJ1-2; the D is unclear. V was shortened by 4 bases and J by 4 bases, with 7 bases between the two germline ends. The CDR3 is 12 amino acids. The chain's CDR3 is CASSSGPYGYTF. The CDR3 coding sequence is TGTGCCAGCAGTTCCGGACCCTATGGCTACACCTTC.

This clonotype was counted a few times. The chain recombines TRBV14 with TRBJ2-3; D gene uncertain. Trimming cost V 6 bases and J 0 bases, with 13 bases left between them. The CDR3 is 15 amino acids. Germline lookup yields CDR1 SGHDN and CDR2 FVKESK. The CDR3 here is CASSQTVSSTDTQYF. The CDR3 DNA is TGTGCCAGCAGTCAGACTGTCTCTAGCACAGATACGCAGTATTTT. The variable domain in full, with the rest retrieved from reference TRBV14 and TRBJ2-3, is EAGVTQFPSHSVIEKGQTVTLRCDPISGHDNLYWYRRVMGKEIKFLLHFVKESKQDESGMPNNRFLAERTGGTYSTLKVQPAELEDSGVYFCASSQTVSSTDTQYFGPGTRLTVL.

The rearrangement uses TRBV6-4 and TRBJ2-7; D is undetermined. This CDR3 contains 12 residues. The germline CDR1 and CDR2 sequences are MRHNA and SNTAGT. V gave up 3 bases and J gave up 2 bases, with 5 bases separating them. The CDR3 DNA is TGTGCCAGCAGTGATTTCACCTACGAGCAGTACTTC. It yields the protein CASSDFTYEQYF.

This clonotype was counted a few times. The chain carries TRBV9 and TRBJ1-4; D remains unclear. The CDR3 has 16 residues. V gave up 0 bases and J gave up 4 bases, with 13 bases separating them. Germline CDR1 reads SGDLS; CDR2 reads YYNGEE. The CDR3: CASSVGRTARNEKLFF. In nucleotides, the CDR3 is TGTGCCAGCAGCGTAGGTCGAACAGCCCGTAATGAAAAACTGTTTTTT. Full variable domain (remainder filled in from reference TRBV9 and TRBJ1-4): DSGVTQTPKHLITATGQRVTLRCSPRSGDLSVYWYQQSLDQGLQFLIQYYNGEERAKGNILERFSAQQFPDLHSELNLSSLELGDSALYFCASSVGRTARNEKLFFGSGTQLSVL.

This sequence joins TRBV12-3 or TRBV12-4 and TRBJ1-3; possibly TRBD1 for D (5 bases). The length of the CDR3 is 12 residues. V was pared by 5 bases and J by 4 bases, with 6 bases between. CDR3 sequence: CASSRQGNTIYF. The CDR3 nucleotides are TGTGCCAGCAGTAGACAGGGAAACACCATATATTTT.

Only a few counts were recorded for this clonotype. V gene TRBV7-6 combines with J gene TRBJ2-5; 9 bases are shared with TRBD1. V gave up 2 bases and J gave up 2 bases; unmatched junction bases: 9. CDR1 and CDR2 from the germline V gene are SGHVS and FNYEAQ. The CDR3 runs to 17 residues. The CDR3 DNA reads TGTGCCAGCAGCTTACCCCGGGACAGGGTTTTTCAAGAGACCCAGTACTTC. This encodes CASSLPRDRVFQETQYF. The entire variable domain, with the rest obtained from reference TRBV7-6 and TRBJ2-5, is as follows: GAGVSQSPRYKVTKRGQDVALRCDPISGHVSLYWYRQALGQGPEFLTYFNYEAQQDKSGLPNDRFSAERPEGSISTLTIQRTEQRDSAMYRCASSLPRDRVFQETQYFGPGTRLLVL.

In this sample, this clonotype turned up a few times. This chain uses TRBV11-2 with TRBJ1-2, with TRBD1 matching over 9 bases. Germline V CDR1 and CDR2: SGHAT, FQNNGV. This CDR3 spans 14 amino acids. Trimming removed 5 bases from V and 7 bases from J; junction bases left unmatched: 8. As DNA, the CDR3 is TGTGCCAGCAGCGAAGCCGGGACAGGGCTTGGCTACACCTTC. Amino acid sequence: CASSEAGTGLGYTF.

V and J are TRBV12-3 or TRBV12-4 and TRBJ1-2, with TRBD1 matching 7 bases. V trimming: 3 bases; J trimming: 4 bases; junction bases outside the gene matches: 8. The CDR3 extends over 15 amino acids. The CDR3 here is CASSFLLTGTYGYTF. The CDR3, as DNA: TGTGCCAGCAGTTTCCTATTGACAGGGACCTATGGCTACACCTTC.

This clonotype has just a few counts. The CDR3 region has the DNA TGTGCCAGCAGTTACGCCCGTGGGCTGGTCGGCGGGGAGACCCAGTACTTC. The encoded protein is CASSYARGLVGGETQYF. The chain carries TRBV6-5 and TRBJ2-5; tentative D call: TRBD2 (5 bases). Trimming removed 2 bases from V and 5 bases from J, with 21 bases in between. This CDR3 region has 17 residues. The germline gives CDR1 MNHEY, CDR2 SVGAGI.

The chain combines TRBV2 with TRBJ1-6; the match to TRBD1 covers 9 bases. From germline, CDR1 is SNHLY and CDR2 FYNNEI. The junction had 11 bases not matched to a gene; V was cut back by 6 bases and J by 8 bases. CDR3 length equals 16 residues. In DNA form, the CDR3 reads TGTGCCAGCAGCGGACAGGGGATGTTGATTGATTCACCCCTCCACTTT. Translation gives CASSGQGMLIDSPLHF. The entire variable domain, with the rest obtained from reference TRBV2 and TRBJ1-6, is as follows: EPEVTQTPSHQVTQMGQEVILRCVPISNHLYFYWYRQILGQKVEFLVSFYNNEISEKSEIFDDQFSVERPDGSNFTLKIRSTKLEDSAMYFCASSGQGMLIDSPLHFGNGTRLTVT.